What follows is one T cell receptor beta chain and its context. This CDR3 is 16 amino acids long. Germline CDR1 reads MNHEY; CDR2 reads SMNVEV (reference sequence). Trimming cost V 2 bases and J 1 base, with 12 bases left between them. The record originates from a study of control samples from healthy donors and cancer patients. Sequencing was performed with immunoSEQ multiplex PCR; in TCRdb, only in-frame clones are kept and a portion is missing. The profile shows 150,000 to 200,000 clones, roughly 89% of them singletons. V and J are TRBV27 and TRBJ1-5; D might be TRBD1 (5 bases). Sequenced material: blood. The origin of this receptor is a man younger than 45 in good health. CDR3 region: CASSLTRDGSNQPQHF. DNA of the CDR3: TGTGCCAGCAGTTTAACCCGGGACGGGAGCAATCAGCCCCAGCATTTT.